A few counts support the clone carrying this TCR beta chain. No antigen is known for it. Scientists ran DNA taken from cultured CD4+ T cells through the Oncomine TCR Beta short-read assay for sequencing. Researchers extracted genomic DNA from CD4+ T cells that had been cultured. Via MiXCR, TCRdb re-called the PCR reads, giving one row per CDR3 protein. The sample gives 15,000 or so distinct CDR3 sequences, around 50% of which show up once; more than 13% is in the top ten. Treatment given: approximately nine-day PBMC culture with coronavirus spike peptide pools or control peptides (ViraFEST assay). The data were obtained in a study of vaccination and CD4 T cells after COVID-19. At the level of the study: Samples taken post-COVID came a median 101 days after diagnosis, ranging from 35 to 161. Controls had a CEFX pool, an HIV-1 Nef pool, or no peptide added.

There are 14 residues in the CDR3. Trimming shortened V by 2 bases and J by 7 bases, and 14 bases separated the two germline ends. Germline CDR1 reads MNHEY; CDR2 reads SMNVEV (reference sequence). The sequence was obtained from a human donor who had recovered from COVID-19. Sequencing was carried out using CD4+ T cells from blood, cultured in vitro. This chain links TRBV27 with TRBJ1-2; D not resolved. CDR3 region: CASSLRRGTSGYTF. As DNA, the CDR3 is TGTGCCAGCAGTTTACGGCGGGGAACTAGTGGCTACACCTTC.